The sequence of this T cell receptor beta chain was determined in a study of PD-L1 blockade in urothelial cancer. Background on the study: Patients' atezolizumab regimen, 1,200 mg intravenously every 3 weeks, began in the mid-2010s.

Sample time point: peripheral blood 6 weeks after treatment start. Patients' urothelial carcinoma was locally advanced or metastatic. Method: immunoSEQ multiplex PCR; TCRdb's copy keeps in-frame clones and lacks some. The sample includes around 19,000 clones, about four fifths of them seen just once. Looked up from germline, CDR1 is GTSNPN and CDR2 is SVGIG (reference sequence). V was pared by 0 bases and J by 0 bases, with 14 bases between. The CDR3 runs to 16 residues. Sequencing used PBMCs, obtained around atezolizumab (anti-PD-L1) treatment. This receptor was taken from a man aged 45-65 years with urothelial cancer. This rearrangement joins TRBV30 to TRBJ1-2; D unresolved. The CDR3 bases are TGTGCCTGGAGTGTACCCTCCGCCCCAGCTAACTATGGCTACACCTTC. This encodes CAWSVPSAPANYGYTF.